This TCR beta chain was identified in a study of T cells in women clearing cervical HPV infection. On the study more broadly: Cases' blood sampling followed lesion detection by median around 150 days (90 to 200).

The germline gives CDR1 SGHTA, CDR2 FQGTGA. The CDR3 runs to 17 residues. Unmatched junction bases numbered 17, after V lost 4 bases and J lost 7 bases. Notes on the study in general: Richness plus V gene abundances separated cases from controls with AUC about 0.8.

Repertoires were generated with immunoSEQ multiplex PCR, while TCRdb's copy carries only in-frame clones and drops some. The record lists around 17,000 clones, of which the ten most abundant hold about 10%. Regarding this clone: Its antigen is not known. The read finishes 3 residues shy of the CDR3 end, and the germline J gene is used to complete it.

Prevalent HPV16 infections were excluded; only incident single HPV16 infections included. Cervical HPV DNA detected by MY09/MY11 PCR, typed by dot-blot. The sample taken for sequencing was blood buffy coat. This TCR was sampled from a woman between 18 and 69 years old with a cervical HPV16 infection that either progressed to CIN3+ or cleared (not recorded which). The chain combines TRBV7-3 with TRBJ1-2; 8 bases align to TRBD1. The covered CDR3 bases are TGTGCCAGCAGCTCTACACTTCCTACCGGGACAGGCCTTGGC. This codes for CASSSTLPTGTGLG. The full-length CDR3 reads as CASSSTLPTGTGLGYTF. Full variable domain (remainder filled in from reference TRBV7-3 and TRBJ1-2): GAGVSQTPSNKVTEKGKYVELRCDPISGHTALYWYRQSLGQGPEFLIYFQGTGAADDSGLPNDRFFAVRPEGSVSTLKIQRTERGDSAVYLCASSSTLPTGTGLGYTFGSGTRLTVV.